Listed here are 15 T cell receptor beta chains from one sample, sequenced in a study of T cell repertoires in cytomegalovirus infection. These receptors are not linked to any known antigen. TCRdb ran MiXCR on the reads and lists one entry per CDR3 protein. The sample comprises some 500,000 distinct CDR3 sequences, roughly 34% of which are singletons, and roughly a sixth rests with the top ten. The sample here was cultured PBMCs, taken from culture after CMV antigen stimulation. The receptor source for this set is a human donor in good health (CMV status not recorded). Some clones in this sample may be carry-over from other donors' samples.

V gene TRBV7-2 combines with J gene TRBJ2-7; D unclear. CDR3 size: 9 residues. Germline values: CDR1 SGHTA, CDR2 FQGNSA. V was cut by 10 bases and J by 5 bases, with 6 bases left in between. CDR3 amino acids: CANYDEQYF. The CDR3 nucleotides are TGTGCCAACTACGACGAGCAGTACTTC.

The V call is TRBV5-1, the J call TRBJ2-3, with a weak D call TRBD2 (5 bases). Trimming took off 9 bases at V and 0 bases at J, with 11 bases between the two ends. The CDR3 has 13 amino acids. CDR1 SGHRS and CDR2 YFSETQ come from the germline V gene. This CDR3 is CATQADSTDTQYF. Here the CDR3 DNA reads TGCGCCACCCAAGCGGATAGCACAGATACGCAGTATTTT. The full variable domain, with the rest looked up from reference TRBV5-1 and TRBJ2-3, is KAGVTQTPRYLIKTRGQQVTLSCSPISGHRSVSWYQQTPGQGLQFLFEYFSETQRNKGNFPGRFSGRQFSNSRSEMNVSTLELGDSALYLCATQADSTDTQYFGPGTRLTVL.

This chain links TRBV23-1 with TRBJ2-3; no clear D. TRBV23-1 is marked as an open reading frame, function uncertain. CDR3 length: 12 amino acids. The ends were cut back, 3 bases at V and 12 bases at J, with 13 bases in the middle. The CDR3 DNA is TGCGCCAGCAGTCACTTCTCGAAAACACAGTATTTT. Its translation: CASSHFSKTQYF.

This clonotype was picked up many times. The chain employs TRBV4-1 and TRBJ2-7; 11 bases agree with TRBD2. There are 15 residues in the CDR3. With 4 bases clipped from V and 2 bases from J, the junction kept 4 bases outside the gene matches. Germline assignment: CDR1 MGHRA and CDR2 YSYEKL. CDR3 in DNA: TGCGCCAGCAGCCCAAGACTAGCGGGAACCTACGAGCAGTACTTC. Amino acids: CASSPRLAGTYEQYF.

The V call is TRBV4-3, the J call TRBJ1-3, with TRBD1 identical over 7 bases. Trimming removed 2 bases from V and 5 bases from J; junction bases left unmatched: 9. Looked up from germline, CDR1 is LGHNA and CDR2 is YSLEER. The CDR3 length is 16 residues. The CDR3 sequence is CASSQRTGSQRNTIYF. In DNA form, the CDR3 reads TGCGCCAGCAGCCAACGGACAGGCAGTCAAAGAAACACCATATATTTT.

V and J are TRBV6-2 or TRBV6-3 and TRBJ2-1, with D perhaps matching TRBD1 or TRBD2 (5 bases each). CDR1 and CDR2 (germline): MNHEY, SVGEGT. CDR3 length equals 18 residues. V was trimmed by 6 bases and J by 5 bases, leaving 26 bases between them. CDR3 sequence: CASSRPGPSKLRNNEQFF. The CDR3 DNA reads TGTGCCAGCAGCCGACCGGGACCTTCTAAACTCCGTAACAATGAGCAGTTCTTC.

This rearrangement joins TRBV9 to TRBJ2-1, with 11 positions matching TRBD2. Germline CDR1 and CDR2: SGDLS and YYNGEE. The V segment lost 1 base and the J segment 3 bases; nucleotides outside the gene matches: 18. The CDR3 contains 21 residues. This chain's CDR3 is CASSVYPEGLAEGGFYNEQFF. Here the CDR3 DNA reads TGTGCCAGCAGCGTATATCCCGAGGGACTAGCGGAGGGGGGGTTCTACAATGAGCAGTTCTTC.

The chain employs TRBV5-6 and TRBJ1-1; the D gene is possibly TRBD1 (6 bases). Germline assignment: CDR1 SGHDT and CDR2 YYEEEE. V lost 2 bases and J 6 bases, leaving 14 bases between the germline ends. The CDR3 consists of 14 residues. The CDR3 loop reads CASSLTTGRPEAFF. In DNA form, the CDR3 reads TGTGCCAGCAGCTTAACTACAGGGAGACCTGAAGCTTTCTTT.

The CDR3: CASSRTSGVFTGELFF. CDR3 bases: TGTGCCAGCAGCCGGACTAGCGGGGTCTTCACCGGGGAGCTGTTTTTT. The chain uses TRBV7-2 and TRBJ2-2; 12 nucleotides match TRBD2. CDR3 length: 16 residues. The ends lost 5 bases at V and 4 bases at J; junction bases unmatched: 5. Germline CDR1 reads SGHTA; CDR2 reads FQGNSA.

The chain is built from TRBV7-6 and TRBJ1-5; D remains ambiguous. Between the trimmed V and J ends, which lost 1 base and 1 base, there was a span of 11 bases. The CDR3 length is 16 residues. The germline V gene encodes CDR1 SGHVS and CDR2 FNYEAQ. CDR3 loop: CASSLGVWRSNQPQHF. The DNA for the CDR3 is TGTGCCAGCAGCTTAGGAGTGTGGAGGAGCAATCAGCCCCAGCATTTT.

J is TRBJ1-3 and V is TRBV5-1, with a tentative D call TRBD1 (5 bases). The CDR3 is 15 residues long. Looked up from germline, CDR1 is SGHRS and CDR2 is YFSETQ. The V end lost 2 bases, the J end lost 0 bases, and 9 bases lay between the germline ends. Written as DNA, the CDR3 is TGCGCCAGCAGCTTAGGGACGGGCTCTGGAAACACCATATATTTT. This encodes CASSLGTGSGNTIYF.

This clonotype was counted a few times. V is TRBV12-3 or TRBV12-4 and J is TRBJ1-6, with a possible D match to TRBD1 (6 bases). CDR3 size: 16 residues. Deletions cut 4 bases from V and 6 bases from J, with 16 bases between. As DNA, the CDR3 is TGTGCCAGCAGTTCTTCTCGGACAGACGTTAATTCACCCCTCCACTTT. It yields the protein CASSSSRTDVNSPLHF.

The rearrangement uses TRBV20-1 and TRBJ2-1; 9 bases are shared with TRBD2. Germline V lookup: CDR1 DFQATT, CDR2 SNEGSKA (reference sequence). The V and J ends lost 3 bases and 8 bases, in that order; junction bases with no gene match: 8. CDR3 size: 14 residues. The CDR3 bases are TGCAGTGCTAGCCTTAGCGGGAGACGGGATGAGCAGTTCTTC. Translated: CSASLSGRRDEQFF.

In its sample, this clonotype was seen a few times. The V and J genes are TRBV7-2 and TRBJ2-1, with D possibly being TRBD1 (5 bases). CDR1 SGHTA and CDR2 FQGNSA come from the germline V gene. The V gene lost 5 bases and the J gene lost 4 bases, with 15 bases spanning the gap. The CDR3 covers 15 residues. The CDR3 loop reads CASSLQGTDYNEQFF. CDR3 in DNA: TGTGCCAGCAGCCTTCAGGGTACGGATTACAATGAGCAGTTCTTC.

J is TRBJ2-3 and V is TRBV10-3; the match to TRBD1 covers 7 bases. Per the germline V gene, CDR1 is ENHRY and CDR2 is SYGVKD. The CDR3 contains 14 residues. The V segment lost 5 bases and the J segment 4 bases; nucleotides outside the gene matches: 6. CDR3 DNA: TGTGCCATCAGTCAACGGGACAGATCAGATACGCAGTATTTT. It translates to CAISQRDRSDTQYF.